Below, 6 T cell receptor beta chains from the same sample are listed, as sequenced in a study of blood T cell repertoires in COVID-19. TCRdb's table, derived via immunoSEQ multiplex PCR, lists solely in-frame clones and lacks some. The sample contains about 160,000 clones, 84% of which appear only once. Sequenced: peripheral blood. The origin of the receptors is a man between 18 and 35 years old with active or convalescent COVID-19.

The chain combines TRBV7-9 with TRBJ2-3; weak D call: TRBD2 (5 bases). The V end was cut by 1 base, the J end by 2 bases, with 10 bases between. The length of the CDR3 is 15 residues. CDR1 SEHNR and CDR2 FQNEAQ come from the germline V gene (reference sequence). The CDR3 DNA follows: TGTGCCAGCAGCTTAGTGGTGGACTTCACAGATACGCAGTATTTT. Its protein product is CASSLVVDFTDTQYF. Looking up the rest from reference TRBV7-9 and TRBJ2-3 gives the full variable domain: DTGVSQNPRHKITKRGQNVTFRCDPISEHNRLYWYRQTLGQGPEFLTYFQNEAQLEKSRLLSDRFSAERPKGSFSTLEIQRTEQGDSAMYLCASSLVVDFTDTQYFGPGTRLTVL.

The chain is built from TRBV10-3 and TRBJ1-1; D is ambiguous. Between the trimmed V and J ends, which lost 4 bases and 3 bases, there was a span of 9 bases. Germline-derived CDR1 and CDR2 are ENHRY and SYGVKD. This CDR3 region has 13 residues. CDR3 sequence: CAISGGYDTEAFF. CDR3 coding DNA: TGTGCCATCAGTGGAGGGTATGACACTGAAGCTTTCTTT.

This rearrangement joins TRBV7-2 to TRBJ1-2; D is unresolved. The CDR3 spans 15 residues. V was shortened by 7 bases and J by 0 bases, with 15 bases between the two germline ends. The germline CDR1 and CDR2 sequences are SGHTA and FQGNSA. The CDR3 here is CASTFLQTTNYGYTF. DNA of the CDR3: TGTGCCAGCACATTTCTACAGACGACTAACTATGGCTACACCTTC.

This clone was seen once. The rearrangement uses TRBV13 and TRBJ2-7, with 11 bases that match TRBD1. The CDR3 totals 16 residues. With V trimmed by 6 bases and J by 5 bases, 12 bases remained unmatched. Germline-derived CDR1 and CDR2 are PRHDT and FYEKMQ (reference sequence). The CDR3 loop is CASSTPPDRGPNEQYF. CDR3 sequence (DNA): TGTGCCAGCAGTACACCGCCGGACAGGGGGCCAAACGAGCAGTACTTC.

The V gene is TRBV7-2, the J gene TRBJ2-2; no clear D. Germline V gene data show CDR1 as SGHTA and CDR2 as FQGNSA. The CDR3 runs to 14 residues. Trimming removed 1 base at V and 3 bases at J, with 6 bases between. The CDR3, as DNA: TGTGCCAGCAGCTTAGAGCTATACACCGGGGAGCTGTTTTTT. Its protein is CASSLELYTGELFF.

In DNA, the CDR3 is TGCGCCAGCAGCCAAGATAGATATGAGACAGTGCAAGAGACCCAGTACTTC. Protein: CASSQDRYETVQETQYF. The V call is TRBV4-1, the J call TRBJ2-5; possibly TRBD1 for D (5 bases). The CDR3 has 17 amino acids. With 0 bases removed from V and 2 bases from J, the gap between germline ends came to 16 bases. CDR1 MGHRA and CDR2 YSYEKL come from the germline V gene.